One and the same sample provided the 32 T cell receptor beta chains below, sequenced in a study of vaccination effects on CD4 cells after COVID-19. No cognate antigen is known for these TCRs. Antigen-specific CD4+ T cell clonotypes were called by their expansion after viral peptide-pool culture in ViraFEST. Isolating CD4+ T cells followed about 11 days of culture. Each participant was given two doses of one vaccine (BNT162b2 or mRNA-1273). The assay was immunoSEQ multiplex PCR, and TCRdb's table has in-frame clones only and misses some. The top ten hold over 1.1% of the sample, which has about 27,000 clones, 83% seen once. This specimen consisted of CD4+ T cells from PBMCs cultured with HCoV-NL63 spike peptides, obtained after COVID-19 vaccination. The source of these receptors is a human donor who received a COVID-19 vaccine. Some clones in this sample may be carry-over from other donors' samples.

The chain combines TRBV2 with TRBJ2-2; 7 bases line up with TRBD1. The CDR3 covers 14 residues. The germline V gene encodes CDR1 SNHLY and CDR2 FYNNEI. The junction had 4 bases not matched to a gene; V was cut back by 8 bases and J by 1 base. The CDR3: CASGTGENTGELFF. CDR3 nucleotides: TGTGCCAGCGGAACAGGGGAGAACACCGGGGAGCTGTTTTTT.

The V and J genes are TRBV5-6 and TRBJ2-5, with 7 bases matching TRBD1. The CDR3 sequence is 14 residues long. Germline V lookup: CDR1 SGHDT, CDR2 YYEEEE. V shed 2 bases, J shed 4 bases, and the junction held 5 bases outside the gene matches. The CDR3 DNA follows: TGTGCCAGCAGCTTTCAACAGGGGTTAGAGACCCAGTACTTC. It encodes CASSFQQGLETQYF.

The CDR3 region is CASSPTAGTGTTDTQYF. In nucleotides, the CDR3 is TGTGCCAGCTCACCAACTGCCGGGACAGGTACCACAGATACGCAGTATTTT. The chain is built from TRBV18 and TRBJ2-3, with 8 bases identical to TRBD1. The CDR3 contains 17 residues. The J segment lost 2 bases and the V segment lost 2 bases, leaving 9 bases of the junction unmatched. Germline V gene lookup returns CDR1 KGHSH and CDR2 LQKENI.

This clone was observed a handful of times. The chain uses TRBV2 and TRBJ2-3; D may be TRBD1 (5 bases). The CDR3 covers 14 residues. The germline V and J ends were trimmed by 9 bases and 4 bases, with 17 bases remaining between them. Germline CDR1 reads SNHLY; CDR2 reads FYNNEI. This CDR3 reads CASQVVRGPDTQYF. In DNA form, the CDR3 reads TGTGCCAGTCAGGTGGTTAGGGGCCCAGATACGCAGTATTTT.

In DNA, the CDR3 is TGTGCCAGCAGCCTCTCTAGCGGGGGTACCGGGGAGCTGTTTTTT. Its protein product is CASSLSSGGTGELFF. The rearrangement joins TRBV7-2 to TRBJ2-2; the match to TRBD2 covers 10 bases. This CDR3 spans 15 amino acids. Germline V gives CDR1 SGHTA, CDR2 FQGNSA. V lost 5 bases and J lost 5; bases outside the gene matches: 5.

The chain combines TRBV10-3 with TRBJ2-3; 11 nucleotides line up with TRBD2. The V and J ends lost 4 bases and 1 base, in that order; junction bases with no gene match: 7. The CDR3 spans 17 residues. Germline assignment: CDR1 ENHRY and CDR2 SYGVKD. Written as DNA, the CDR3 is TGTGCCATCAGTGCTTACCTAGCGGGGGGACGCACAGATACGCAGTATTTT. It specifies CAISAYLAGGRTDTQYF.

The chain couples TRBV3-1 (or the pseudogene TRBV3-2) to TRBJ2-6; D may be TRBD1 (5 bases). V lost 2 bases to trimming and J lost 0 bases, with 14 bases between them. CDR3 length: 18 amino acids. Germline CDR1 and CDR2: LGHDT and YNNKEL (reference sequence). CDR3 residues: CASSQSPAGYSGANVLTF. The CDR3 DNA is TGTGCCAGCAGCCAATCTCCCGCAGGGTACTCTGGGGCCAACGTCCTGACTTTC.

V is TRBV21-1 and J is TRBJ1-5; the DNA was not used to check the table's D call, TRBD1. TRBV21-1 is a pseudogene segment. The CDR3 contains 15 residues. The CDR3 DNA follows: TGTGCCAGCAGCAAAGTTCTAACAGATAATCAGCCCCAGCATTTT. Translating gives CASSKVLTDNQPQHF.

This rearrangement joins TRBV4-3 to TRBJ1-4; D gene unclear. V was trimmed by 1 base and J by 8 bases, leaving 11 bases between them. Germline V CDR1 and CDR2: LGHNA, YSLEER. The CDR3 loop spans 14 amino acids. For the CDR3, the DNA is TGCGCCAGCAGCCAAGGGCGGCGAAACGAAAAACTGTTTTTT. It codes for CASSQGRRNEKLFF.

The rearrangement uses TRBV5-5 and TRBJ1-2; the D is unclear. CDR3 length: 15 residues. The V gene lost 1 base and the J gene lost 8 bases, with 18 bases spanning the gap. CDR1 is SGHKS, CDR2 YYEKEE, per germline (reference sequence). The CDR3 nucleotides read TGTGCCAGCAGCTTGAAAGTCCAAGCCGCAAACGGCTACACCTTC. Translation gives CASSLKVQAANGYTF. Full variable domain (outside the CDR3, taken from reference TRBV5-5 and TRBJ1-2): DAGVTQSPTHLIKTRGQQVTLRCSPISGHKSVSWYQQVLGQGPQFIFQYYEKEERGRGNFPDRFSARQFPNYSSELNVNALLLGDSALYLCASSLKVQAANGYTFGSGTRLTVV.

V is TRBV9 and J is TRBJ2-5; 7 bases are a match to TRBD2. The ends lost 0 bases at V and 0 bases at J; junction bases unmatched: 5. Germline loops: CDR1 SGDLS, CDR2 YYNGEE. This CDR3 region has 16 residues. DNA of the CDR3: TGTGCCAGCAGCGTAGGGGCTAGCGGACACCAAGAGACCCAGTACTTC. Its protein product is CASSVGASGHQETQYF.

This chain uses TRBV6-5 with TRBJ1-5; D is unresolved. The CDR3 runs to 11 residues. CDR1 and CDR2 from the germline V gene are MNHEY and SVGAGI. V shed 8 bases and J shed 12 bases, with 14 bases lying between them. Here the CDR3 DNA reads TGTGCCAGCTTGGGAGCGTGGAACCAGCATTTT. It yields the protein CASLGAWNQHF.

The CDR3 loop is CASSVLGVVYEQYV. In DNA form, the CDR3 reads TGTGCCAGCAGCGTACTGGGGGTAGTCTACGAGCAGTACGTC. The chain employs TRBV9 and TRBJ2-7; D may match TRBD1 or TRBD2 (5 bases each). Trimming left V 1 base short and J 3 bases short, with 11 bases between. The CDR3 loop spans 14 amino acids. The V gene's germline CDR1 is SGDLS and CDR2 YYNGEE.

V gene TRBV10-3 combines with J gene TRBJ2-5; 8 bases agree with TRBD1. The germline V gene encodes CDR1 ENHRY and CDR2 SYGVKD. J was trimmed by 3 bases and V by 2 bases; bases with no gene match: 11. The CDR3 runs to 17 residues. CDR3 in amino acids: CAISEPSMTGVEETQYF. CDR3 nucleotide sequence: TGTGCCATCAGTGAGCCCTCGATGACAGGGGTCGAAGAGACCCAGTACTTC.

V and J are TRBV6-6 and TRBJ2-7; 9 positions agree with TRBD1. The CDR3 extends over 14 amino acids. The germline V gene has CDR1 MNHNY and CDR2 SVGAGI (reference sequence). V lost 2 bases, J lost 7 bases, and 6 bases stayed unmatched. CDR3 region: CASSYRDRVGEQYV. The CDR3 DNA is TGTGCCAGCAGTTACCGGGACAGGGTTGGGGAGCAGTACGTC.

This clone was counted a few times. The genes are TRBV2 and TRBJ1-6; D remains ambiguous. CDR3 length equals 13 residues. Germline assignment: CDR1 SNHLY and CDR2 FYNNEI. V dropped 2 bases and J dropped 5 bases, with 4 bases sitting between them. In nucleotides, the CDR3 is TGTGCCAGCAGTGAATCCAATAATTCACCCCTCCACTTT. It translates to CASSESNNSPLHF.

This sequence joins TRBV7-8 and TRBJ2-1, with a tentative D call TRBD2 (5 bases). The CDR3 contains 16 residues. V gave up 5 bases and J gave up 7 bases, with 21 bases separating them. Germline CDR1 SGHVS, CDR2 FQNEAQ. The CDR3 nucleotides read TGTGCCAGCAGCAACCTATTACTACTAGGGCAGAATGAGCAGTTCTTC. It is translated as CASSNLLLLGQNEQFF.

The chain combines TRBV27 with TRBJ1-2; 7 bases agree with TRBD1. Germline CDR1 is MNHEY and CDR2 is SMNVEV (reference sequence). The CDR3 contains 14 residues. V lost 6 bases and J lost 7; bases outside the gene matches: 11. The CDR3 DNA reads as TGTGCCAGCAGCTCTGAGGGGGCTGGCAGTGGCTACACCTTC. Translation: CASSSEGAGSGYTF.

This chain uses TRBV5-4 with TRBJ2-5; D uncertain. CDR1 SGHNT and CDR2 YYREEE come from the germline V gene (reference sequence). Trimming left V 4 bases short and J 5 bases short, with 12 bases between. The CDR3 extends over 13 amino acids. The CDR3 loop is CASSDQGTETQYF. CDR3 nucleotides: TGTGCCAGCAGCGACCAAGGCACGGAGACCCAGTACTTC.

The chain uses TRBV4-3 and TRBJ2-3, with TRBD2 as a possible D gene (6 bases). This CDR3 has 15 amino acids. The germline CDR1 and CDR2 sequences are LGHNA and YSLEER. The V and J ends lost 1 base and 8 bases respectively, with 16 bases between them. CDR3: CASSQVGQRGGTQYF. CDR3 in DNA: TGCGCCAGCAGCCAAGTCGGACAAAGGGGAGGTACGCAGTATTTT.

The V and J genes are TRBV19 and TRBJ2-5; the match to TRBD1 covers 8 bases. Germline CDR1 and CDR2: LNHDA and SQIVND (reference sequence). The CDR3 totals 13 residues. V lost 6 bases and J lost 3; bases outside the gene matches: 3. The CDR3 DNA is TGTGCCAGTAGAACGACAGGGGAAGAGACCCAGTACTTC. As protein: CASRTTGEETQYF.

CDR3 residues: CAWSGQVQETQYF. The CDR3 DNA follows: TGTGCCTGGAGCGGACAGGTACAAGAGACCCAGTACTTC. V gene TRBV30 combines with J gene TRBJ2-5; 7 bases map to TRBD1. Losses at the gene ends were 3 bases for V and 2 bases for J; bases not matched to a gene: 3. Germline assignment: CDR1 GTSNPN and CDR2 SVGIG (reference sequence). The length of the CDR3 is 13 residues. The variable domain in full, completed from reference TRBV30 and TRBJ2-5, reads SQTIHQWPATLVQPVGSPLSLECTVEGTSNPNLYWYRQAAGRGLQLLFYSVGIGQISSEVPQNLSASRPQDRQFILSSKKLLLSDSGFYLCAWSGQVQETQYFGPGTRLLVL.

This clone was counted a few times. The CDR3: CASSSRQQNTEAFF. In DNA, the CDR3 is TGTGCCAGCAGTTCCCGACAGCAGAACACTGAAGCTTTCTTT. The chain has TRBV6-5 and TRBJ1-1; D might be TRBD1 (5 bases). The length of the CDR3 is 14 residues. V shed 4 bases and J shed 1 base, with 10 bases lying between them. The germline V gene encodes CDR1 MNHEY and CDR2 SVGAGI.

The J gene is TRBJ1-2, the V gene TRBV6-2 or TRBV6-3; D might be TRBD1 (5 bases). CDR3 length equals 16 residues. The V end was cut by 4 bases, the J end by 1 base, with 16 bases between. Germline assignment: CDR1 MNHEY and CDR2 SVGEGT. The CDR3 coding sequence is TGTGCCAGCAGTTGGAACCGGGACGGAAGTAACTATGGCTACACCTTC. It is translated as CASSWNRDGSNYGYTF.

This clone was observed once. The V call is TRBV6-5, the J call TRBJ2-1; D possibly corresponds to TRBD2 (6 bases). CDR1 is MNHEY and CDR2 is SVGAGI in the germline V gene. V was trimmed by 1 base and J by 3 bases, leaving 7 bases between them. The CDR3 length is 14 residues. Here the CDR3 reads CASSYLGGYNEQFF. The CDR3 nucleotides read TGTGCCAGCAGTTACTTGGGGGGCTACAATGAGCAGTTCTTC.

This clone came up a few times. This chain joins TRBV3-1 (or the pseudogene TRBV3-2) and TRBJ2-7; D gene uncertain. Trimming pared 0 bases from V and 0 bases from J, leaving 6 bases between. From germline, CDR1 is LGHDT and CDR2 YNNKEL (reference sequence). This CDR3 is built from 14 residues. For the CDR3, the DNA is TGTGCCAGCAGCCAAGACGGTAGCTCCTACGAGCAGTACGTC. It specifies CASSQDGSSYEQYV.

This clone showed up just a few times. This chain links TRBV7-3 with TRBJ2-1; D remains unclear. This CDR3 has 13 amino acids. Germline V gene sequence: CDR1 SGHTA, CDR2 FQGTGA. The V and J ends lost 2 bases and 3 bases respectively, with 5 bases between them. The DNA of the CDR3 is TGTGCCAGCAGCTTAGGGCTCTACAATGAGCAGTTCTTC. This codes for CASSLGLYNEQFF.

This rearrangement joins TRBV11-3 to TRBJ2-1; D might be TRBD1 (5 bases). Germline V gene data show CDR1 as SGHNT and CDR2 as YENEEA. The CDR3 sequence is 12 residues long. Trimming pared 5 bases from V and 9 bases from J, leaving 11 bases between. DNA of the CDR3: TGTGCCAGCAGCCGGAGACAGTCTGAGCAGTTCTTC. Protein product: CASSRRQSEQFF.

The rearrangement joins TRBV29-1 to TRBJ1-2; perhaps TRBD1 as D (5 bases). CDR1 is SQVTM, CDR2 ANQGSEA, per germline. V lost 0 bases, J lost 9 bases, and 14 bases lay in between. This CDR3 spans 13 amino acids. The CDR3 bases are TGCAGCGTTGAAGATGGGGGGGTTGGGAGCTACACCTTC. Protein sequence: CSVEDGGVGSYTF. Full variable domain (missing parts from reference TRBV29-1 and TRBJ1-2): SAVISQKPSRDICQRGTSLTIQCQVDSQVTMMFWYRQQPGQSLTLIATANQGSEATYESGFVIDKFPISRPNLTFSTLTVSNMSPEDSSIYLCSVEDGGVGSYTFGSGTRLTVV.

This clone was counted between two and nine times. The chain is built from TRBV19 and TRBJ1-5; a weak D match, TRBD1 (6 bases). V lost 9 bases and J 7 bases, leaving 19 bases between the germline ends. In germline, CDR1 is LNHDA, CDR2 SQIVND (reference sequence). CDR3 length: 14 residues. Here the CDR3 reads CARDNRESIQPQHF. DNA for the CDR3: TGTGCCAGAGACAACAGGGAATCCATCCAGCCCCAGCATTTT.

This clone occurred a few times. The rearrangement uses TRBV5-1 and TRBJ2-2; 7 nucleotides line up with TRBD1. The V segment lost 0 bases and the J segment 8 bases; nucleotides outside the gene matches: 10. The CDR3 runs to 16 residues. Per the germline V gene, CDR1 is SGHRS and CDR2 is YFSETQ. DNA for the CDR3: TGCGCCAGCAGCTTGGCCCAGGGACAGCCCCGGGGGGAGCTGTTTTTT. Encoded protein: CASSLAQGQPRGELFF.

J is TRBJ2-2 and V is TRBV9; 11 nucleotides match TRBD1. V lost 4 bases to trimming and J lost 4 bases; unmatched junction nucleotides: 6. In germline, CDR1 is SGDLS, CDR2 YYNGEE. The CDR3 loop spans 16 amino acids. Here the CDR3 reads CASSPWTGGITGELFF. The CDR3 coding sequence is TGTGCCAGCAGCCCCTGGACAGGGGGCATCACCGGGGAGCTGTTTTTT.